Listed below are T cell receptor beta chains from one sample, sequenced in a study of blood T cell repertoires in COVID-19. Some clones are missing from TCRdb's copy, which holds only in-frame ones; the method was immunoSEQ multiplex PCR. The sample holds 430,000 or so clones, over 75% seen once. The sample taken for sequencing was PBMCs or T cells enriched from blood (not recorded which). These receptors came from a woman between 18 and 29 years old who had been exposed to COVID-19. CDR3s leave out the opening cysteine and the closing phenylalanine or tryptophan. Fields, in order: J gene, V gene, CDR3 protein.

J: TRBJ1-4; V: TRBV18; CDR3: ASSPNQQGVNEKLF
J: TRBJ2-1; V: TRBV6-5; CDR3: ASRYGGLSSYNEQF
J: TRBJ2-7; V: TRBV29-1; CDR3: SVYGTSAYEQY
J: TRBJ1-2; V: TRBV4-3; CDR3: ASSQGTGFAYYGYT
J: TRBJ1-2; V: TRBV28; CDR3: ASSFPRESRQGNYYGYT
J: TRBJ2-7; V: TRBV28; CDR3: ASSLDSYEQY
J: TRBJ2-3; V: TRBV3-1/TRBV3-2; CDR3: ASSQGLPNTDTQY
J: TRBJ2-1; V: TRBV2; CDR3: ASRGPTSGVYNEQF
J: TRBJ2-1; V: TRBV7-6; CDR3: ASSLQTPDLF
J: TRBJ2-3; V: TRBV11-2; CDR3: ASSLVPSGGVSGTQY
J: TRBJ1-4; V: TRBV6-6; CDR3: ASSSTTNEKLF
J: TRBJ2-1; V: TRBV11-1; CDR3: ASSLGAPRNEQF
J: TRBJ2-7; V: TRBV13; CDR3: ASSSQSYEQY
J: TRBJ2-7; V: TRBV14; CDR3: ASSRVPTGPQDEQY
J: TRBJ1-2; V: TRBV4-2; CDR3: ASSQSLQGEWGYGYT
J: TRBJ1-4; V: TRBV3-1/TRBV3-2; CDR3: ASSQRGSVNEKLF
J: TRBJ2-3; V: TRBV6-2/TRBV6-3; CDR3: ASSYVGASGGPTDTQY
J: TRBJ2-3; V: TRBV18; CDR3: ASSWASGTDTQY
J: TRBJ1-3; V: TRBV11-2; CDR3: ASSVTGTGAGNTIY
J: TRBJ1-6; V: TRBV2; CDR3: ASSEDSNSPLH
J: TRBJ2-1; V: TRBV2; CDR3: ASSVGTGGSYNEQF
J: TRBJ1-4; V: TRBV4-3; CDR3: ASSQRDEKLF
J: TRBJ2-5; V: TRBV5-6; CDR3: ASSPETGVEAQY
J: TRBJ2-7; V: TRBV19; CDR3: ASSIGGEGRGSRPVREQY
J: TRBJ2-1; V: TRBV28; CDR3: ASSLPGQNSYNEQF
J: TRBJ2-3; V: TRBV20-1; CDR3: SASSVGGWTDTQY
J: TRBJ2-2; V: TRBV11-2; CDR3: ASSSIAGGSTGELF
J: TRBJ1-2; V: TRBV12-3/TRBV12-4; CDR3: ASSLGGGWGYT
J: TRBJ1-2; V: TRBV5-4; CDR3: ASSLQVTYGYT
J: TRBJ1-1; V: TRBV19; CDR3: ASIPDRGTEAF
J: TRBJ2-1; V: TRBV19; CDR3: ATVTGSNEQF
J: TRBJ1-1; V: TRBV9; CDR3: ASSTGTVDEAF
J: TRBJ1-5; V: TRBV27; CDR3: ASSLTLFAPQH
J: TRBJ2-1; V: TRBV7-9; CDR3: ASSLLARGNEQF
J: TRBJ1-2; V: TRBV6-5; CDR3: ASSYGEVGGYT
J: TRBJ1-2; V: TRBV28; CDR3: ASSLGGQGYGYT
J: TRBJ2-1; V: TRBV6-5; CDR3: ASSYRTSGGAWI
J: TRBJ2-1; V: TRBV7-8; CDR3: ASSLFGLSSYNEQF
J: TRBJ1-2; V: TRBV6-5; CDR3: ASSPPEKIYGYT
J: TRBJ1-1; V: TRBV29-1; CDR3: SVDGTEAF
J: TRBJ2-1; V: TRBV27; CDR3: ASSLNRGEQF
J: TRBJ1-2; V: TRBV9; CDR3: ASSESQGYGYT
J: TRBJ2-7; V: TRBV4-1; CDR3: ASSQDPDWSSYEQY
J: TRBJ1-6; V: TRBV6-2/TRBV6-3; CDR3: ASSYVQGGISPLH
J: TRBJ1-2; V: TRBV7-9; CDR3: ASSLVVARDRGNYGYT
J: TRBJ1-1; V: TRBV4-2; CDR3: ASSQDGTMEAF
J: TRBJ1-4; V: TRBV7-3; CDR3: ASNPPRTELMKKLF
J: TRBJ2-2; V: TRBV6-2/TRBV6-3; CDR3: ASSYGQVNTGELF
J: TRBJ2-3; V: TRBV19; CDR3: ASSITSGSMDTQY
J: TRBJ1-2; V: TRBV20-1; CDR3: SASGQIYGYT
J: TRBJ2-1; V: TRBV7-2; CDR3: ASSLEFWREALNEQF
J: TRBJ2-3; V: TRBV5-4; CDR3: ASSVAGEVADTQY
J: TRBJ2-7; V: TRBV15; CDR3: ATSRNRDPGGYEQY
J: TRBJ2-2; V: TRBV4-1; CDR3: ASSGLGTGELF
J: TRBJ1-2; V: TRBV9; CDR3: ASSTTTGVGYT
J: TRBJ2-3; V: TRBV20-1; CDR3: SASGQAGVPLDTQY
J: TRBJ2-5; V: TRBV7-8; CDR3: ATRGQTQETQY
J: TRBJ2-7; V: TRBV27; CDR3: ASSAGVSSYEQY
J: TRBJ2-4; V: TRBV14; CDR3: ASSQGQGLAKNIQY